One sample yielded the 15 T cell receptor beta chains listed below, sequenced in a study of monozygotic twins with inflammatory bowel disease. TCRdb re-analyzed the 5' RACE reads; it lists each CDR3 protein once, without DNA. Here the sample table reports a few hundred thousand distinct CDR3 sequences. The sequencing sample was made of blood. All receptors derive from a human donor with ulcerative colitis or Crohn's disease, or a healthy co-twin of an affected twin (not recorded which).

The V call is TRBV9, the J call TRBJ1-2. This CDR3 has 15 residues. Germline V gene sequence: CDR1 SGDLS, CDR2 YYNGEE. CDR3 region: CASSPRHDSNYGYTF.

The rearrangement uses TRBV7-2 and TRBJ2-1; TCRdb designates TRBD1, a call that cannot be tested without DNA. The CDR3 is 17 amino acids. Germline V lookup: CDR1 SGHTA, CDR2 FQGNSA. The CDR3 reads CASSLHRQGSGYGEQFF. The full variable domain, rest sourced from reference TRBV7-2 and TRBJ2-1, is GAGVSQSPSNKVTEKGKDVELRCDPISGHTALYWYRQSLGQGLEFLIYFQGNSAPDKSGLPSDRFSAERTGGSVSTLTIQRTQQEDSAVYLCASSLHRQGSGYGEQFFGPGTRLTVL.

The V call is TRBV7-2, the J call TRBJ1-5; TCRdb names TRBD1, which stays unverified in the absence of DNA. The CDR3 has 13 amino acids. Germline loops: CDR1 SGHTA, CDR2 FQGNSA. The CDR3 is CASSFQGDQPQHF. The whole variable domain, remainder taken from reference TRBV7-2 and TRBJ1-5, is GAGVSQSPSNKVTEKGKDVELRCDPISGHTALYWYRQSLGQGLEFLIYFQGNSAPDKSGLPSDRFSAERTGGSVSTLTIQRTQQEDSAVYLCASSFQGDQPQHFGDGTRLSIL.

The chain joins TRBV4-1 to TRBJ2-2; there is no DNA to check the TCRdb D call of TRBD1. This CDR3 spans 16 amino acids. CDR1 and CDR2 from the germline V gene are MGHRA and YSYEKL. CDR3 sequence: CASSQDPGYGTGELFF.

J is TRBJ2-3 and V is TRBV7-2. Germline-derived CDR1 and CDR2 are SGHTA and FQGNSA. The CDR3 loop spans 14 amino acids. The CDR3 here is CASSLDGFTDTQYF.

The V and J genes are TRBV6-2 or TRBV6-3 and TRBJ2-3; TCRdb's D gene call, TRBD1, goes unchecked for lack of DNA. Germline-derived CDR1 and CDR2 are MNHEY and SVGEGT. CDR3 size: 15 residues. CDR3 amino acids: CASSNDRVRTDMQYF.

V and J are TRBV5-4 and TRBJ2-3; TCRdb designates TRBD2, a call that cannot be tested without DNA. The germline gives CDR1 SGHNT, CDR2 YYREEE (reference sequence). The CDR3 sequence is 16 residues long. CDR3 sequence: CASSPRGGISIDTQYF.

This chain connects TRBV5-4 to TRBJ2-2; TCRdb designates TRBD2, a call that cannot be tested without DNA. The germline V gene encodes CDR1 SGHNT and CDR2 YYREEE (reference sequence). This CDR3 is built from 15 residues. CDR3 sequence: CASSGGVLNTGELFF.

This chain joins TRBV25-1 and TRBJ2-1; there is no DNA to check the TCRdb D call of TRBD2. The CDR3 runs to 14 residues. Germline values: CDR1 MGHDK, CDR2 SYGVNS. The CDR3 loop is CASSGREGSNEQFF. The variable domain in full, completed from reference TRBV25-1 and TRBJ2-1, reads EADIYQTPRYLVIGTGKKITLECSQTMGHDKMYWYQQDPGMELHLIHYSYGVNSTEKGDLSSESTVSRIRTEHFPLTLESARPSHTSQYLCASSGREGSNEQFFGPGTRLTVL.

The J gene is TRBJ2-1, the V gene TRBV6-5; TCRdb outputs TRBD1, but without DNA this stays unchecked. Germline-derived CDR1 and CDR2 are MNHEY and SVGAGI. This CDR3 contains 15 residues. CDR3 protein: CASSYSQGGYNEQFF.

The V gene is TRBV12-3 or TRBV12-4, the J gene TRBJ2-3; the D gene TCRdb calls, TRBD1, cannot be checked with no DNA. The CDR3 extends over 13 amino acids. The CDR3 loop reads CASSTGSTDTQYF.

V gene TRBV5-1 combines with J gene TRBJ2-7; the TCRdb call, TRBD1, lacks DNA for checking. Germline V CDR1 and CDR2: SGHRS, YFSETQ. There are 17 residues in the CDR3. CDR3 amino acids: CASSLGDRGSSSYAQYF.

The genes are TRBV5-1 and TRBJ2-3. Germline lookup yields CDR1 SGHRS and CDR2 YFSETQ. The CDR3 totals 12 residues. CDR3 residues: CASSLDLDTQYF.

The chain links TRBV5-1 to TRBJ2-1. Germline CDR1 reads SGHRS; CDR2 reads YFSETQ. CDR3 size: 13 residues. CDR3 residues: CASSWNNYNEQFF.

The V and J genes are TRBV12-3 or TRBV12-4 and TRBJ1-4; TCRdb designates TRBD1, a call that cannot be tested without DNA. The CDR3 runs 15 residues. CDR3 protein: CASSPPGVTNEKLFF.